The sequence of this T cell receptor (beta chain) was determined in a study of T cells in Graves' hyperthyroidism and ophthalmopathy. Trimming took 7 bases from V and 1 from J; bases not matched to a gene: 6. There are 13 residues in the CDR3. Germline V gene lookup returns CDR1 SQVTM and CDR2 ANQGSEA. RNA transcripts gave rise to amplified TCR beta CDR3 regions. Initially, a first-round RT-PCR of the TCR CDR3 employed the HTBI primer set. TCRdb fed the multiplex PCR reads into MiXCR, producing one record per CDR3 protein. Here the sample spans 500,000 to 750,000 distinct CDR3 sequences, 40% to 55% being singletons. This clonotype was seen only once.

Material: peripheral blood or thyroid tissue (not recorded which). This clonotype was sampled from a woman aged 18-35 years with Graves' hyperthyroidism. This chain links TRBV29-1 with TRBJ1-1; 7 bases match TRBD1. CDR3 in amino acids: CSAGQVGNTEAFF. The CDR3 region has the DNA TGCAGCGCTGGACAGGTAGGGAACACTGAAGCTTTCTTT.